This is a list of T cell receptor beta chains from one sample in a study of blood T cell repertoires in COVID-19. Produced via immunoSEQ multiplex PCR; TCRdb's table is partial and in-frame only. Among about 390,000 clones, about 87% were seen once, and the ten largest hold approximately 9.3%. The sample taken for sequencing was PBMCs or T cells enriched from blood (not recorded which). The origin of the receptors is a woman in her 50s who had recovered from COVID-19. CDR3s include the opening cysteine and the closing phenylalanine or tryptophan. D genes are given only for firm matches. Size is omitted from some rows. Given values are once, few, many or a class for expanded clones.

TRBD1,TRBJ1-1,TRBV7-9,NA,CASSSDRSNTEAFF,TGTGCCAGCAGCTCGGACAGGTCGAACACTGAAGCTTTCTTT
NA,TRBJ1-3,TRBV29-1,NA,CSVALRDSGNTIYF,TGCAGCGTCGCTTTGCGGGATTCCGGAAACACCATATATTTT
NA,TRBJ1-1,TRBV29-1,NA,CSVVVGGGTEAFF,TGCAGCGTTGTGGTAGGGGGTGGCACTGAAGCTTTCTTT
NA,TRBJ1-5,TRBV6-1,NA,CASSEARAYSNQPQHF,TGTGCCAGCAGTGAAGCCAGGGCTTATAGCAATCAGCCCCAGCATTTT
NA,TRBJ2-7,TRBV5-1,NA,CASSFLAGYEQYF,TGCGCCAGCAGCTTTCTCGCGGGGTACGAGCAGTACTTC
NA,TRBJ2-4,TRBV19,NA,CASISVGQKNIQYF,TGTGCCAGTATTTCAGTTGGACAGAAAAACATTCAGTACTTC
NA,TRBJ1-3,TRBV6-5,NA,CASSTDRVSGNTIYF,TGTGCCAGCAGTACAGACAGAGTCTCTGGAAACACCATATATTTT
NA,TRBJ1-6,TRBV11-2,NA,CASSLGDRNSPLHF,TGTGCCAGCAGCTTAGGTGACAGGAATTCACCCCTCCACTTT
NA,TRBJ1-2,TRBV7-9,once,CASSFQHLVTENYGYTF,TGTGCCAGCAGCTTCCAACACCTAGTGACCGAGAACTATGGCTACACCTTC
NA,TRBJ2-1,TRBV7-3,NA,CASSPASADSRRYEQFF,TGTGCCAGCAGCCCAGCGTCCGCCGACTCCAGGAGGTATGAGCAGTTCTTC
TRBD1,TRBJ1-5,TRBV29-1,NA,CSVRDRDQPQHF,TGCAGCGTACGGGACAGGGATCAGCCCCAGCATTTT
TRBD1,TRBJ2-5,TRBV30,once,CAWSVRTGEGETQYF,TGTGCCTGGAGTGTAAGGACAGGGGAGGGAGAGACCCAGTACTTC
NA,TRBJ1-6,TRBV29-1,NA,CSVGAAGDANSPLHF,TGCAGCGTTGGAGCGGCAGGCGATGCCAATTCACCCCTCCACTTT
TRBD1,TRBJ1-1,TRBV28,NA,CASSPYRGLGTEAFF,TGTGCCAGCAGTCCCTACAGGGGCCTGGGGACTGAAGCTTTCTTT
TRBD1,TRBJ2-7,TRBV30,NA,CAWTRTGFNEQYF,TGTGCCTGGACCCGGACAGGTTTCAACGAGCAGTACTTC